The source of this T cell receptor (beta chain) is a study of cytomegalovirus exposure and HLA in healthy donors. On the study more broadly: Early release data held tens of millions of unique TCRs from HLA-typed donors.

Germline CDR1 MNHNY, CDR2 SVGAGI (reference sequence). The CDR3 is 14 residues long. V lost 5 bases and J 0 bases, leaving 8 bases between the germline ends. Primers for the PCR totalled 60 Vbeta and 13 Jbeta. Method: immunoSEQ multiplex PCR; TCRdb's copy keeps in-frame clones and lacks some. The data hold some 150,000 clones, with roughly 80% observed a single time. This clone was counted only a few times. J is TRBJ1-3 and V is TRBV6-6, with D unclear. Sequencing input: PBMCs. This TCR came from a woman in her late teens or twenties in good health and CMV-seronegative. The CDR3 nucleotides read TGTGCCAGCAGTAAGACGGGCTCTGGAAACACCATATATTTT. It codes for CASSKTGSGNTIYF.